The sequence of this T cell receptor (beta chain) was determined in a study of blood T cell repertoires in COVID-19. Study summary: Material from acute and convalescent COVID-19 was sourced from the United States, Italy and Spain. Nucleic acid was either cDNA or gDNA, and it came from T cells, B-cell-depleted T cells, or PBMCs.

As originally analysed: Nucleated cell counts were estimated from reference gene primer amplification. Assay: immunoSEQ multiplex PCR; the TCRdb copy retains only in-frame clones and omits some. That table supplies the V and J calls and clone size; D and trimming were determined from the DNA. Seen here are 150,000 to 200,000 clones, around 93% observed once, and the top ten hold around 4.6%. The specimen was peripheral blood. The sequence derives from a woman in her forties or fifties with acute or convalescent COVID-19.

The CDR3 here is CASSIGTEDTDTQYF. The CDR3 DNA is TGTGCCAGCAGCATCGGGACAGAGGACACAGATACGCAGTATTTT. The chain carries TRBV7-9 and TRBJ2-3, with 7 bases aligning to TRBD1. The CDR3 has 15 amino acids. Germline-derived CDR1 and CDR2 are SEHNR and FQNEAQ (reference sequence). J gave up 2 bases and V 5 bases, and 7 bases lay outside the gene matches.